Shown below are 9 T cell receptor beta chains from a single sample sequenced in a study of cytomegalovirus exposure and HLA in healthy donors. The PCR contained 60 Vbeta and 13 Jbeta primers. Only in-frame clones appear in the TCRdb table, and some are missing; sequencing was by immunoSEQ multiplex PCR. The table lists some 130,000 clones, 70% of them singletons. Specimen: PBMCs. The receptor set was obtained from a woman in her sixties or seventies in good health and CMV-seropositive.

The CDR3 DNA reads as TGTGCCAGCAGCTCCGGCCGGGACAGGGGCCCACTGGGCACTGAAGCTTTCTTT. As protein: CASSSGRDRGPLGTEAFF. V and J are TRBV5-4 and TRBJ1-1; 10 nucleotides agree with TRBD1. The length of the CDR3 is 18 residues. With 3 bases clipped from V and 4 bases from J, the junction kept 15 bases outside the gene matches. CDR1 SGHNT and CDR2 YYREEE come from the germline V gene (reference sequence).

Only a few counts were recorded for this clone. This rearrangement joins TRBV28 to TRBJ2-7; tentative D call: TRBD2 (6 bases). V was cut by 8 bases and J by 3 bases, with 17 bases left in between. CDR1 and CDR2 from the germline V gene are MDHEN and SYDVKM. The CDR3 sequence is 14 residues long. CDR3 region: CASRVPGDFYEQYF. The CDR3 bases are TGTGCCAGCCGGGTCCCTGGGGACTTCTACGAGCAGTACTTC.

V and J are TRBV18 and TRBJ1-1; weak D call: TRBD1 (6 bases). Germline V CDR1 and CDR2: KGHSH, LQKENI. The germline V and J ends were trimmed by 3 bases and 1 base, with 15 bases remaining between them. The length of the CDR3 is 16 residues. The CDR3 coding sequence is TGTGCCAGCTCACCCGGCCTGATGACAGGGAACACTGAAGCTTTCTTT. Translated: CASSPGLMTGNTEAFF. Full variable domain (outside the CDR3, taken from reference TRBV18 and TRBJ1-1): NAGVMQNPRHLVRRRGQEARLRCSPMKGHSHVYWYRQLPEEGLKFMVYLQKENIIDESGMPKERFSAEFPKEGPSILRIQQVVRGDSAAYFCASSPGLMTGNTEAFFGQGTRLTVV.

This chain connects TRBV7-8 to TRBJ1-3; TRBD1 matches 7 bases. The CDR3 extends over 14 amino acids. V shed 4 bases and J 5 bases; nucleotides not matched to a gene: 5. The germline CDR1 and CDR2 sequences are SGHVS and FQNEAQ. CDR3 residues: CASSSTGTRNTIYF. In nucleotides, the CDR3 is TGTGCCAGCAGCTCGACAGGGACGCGAAACACCATATATTTT.

The chain combines TRBV29-1 with TRBJ2-2; D ambiguous. V was pared by 4 bases and J by 7 bases, with 7 bases between. CDR1 SQVTM and CDR2 ANQGSEA come from the germline V gene. CDR3 length equals 11 residues. CDR3 sequence reads: CSVGLDGELFF. The CDR3 nucleotides are TGCAGCGTTGGGCTAGACGGGGAGCTGTTTTTT.

This clone came up once. V is TRBV11-3 and J is TRBJ2-3; 7 nucleotides match TRBD1. Per the germline V gene, CDR1 is SGHNT and CDR2 is YENEEA. The CDR3 sequence is 16 residues long. The junction had 7 bases not matched to a gene; V was cut back by 2 bases and J by 2 bases. The CDR3 protein is CASSLRPGGITDTQYF. The CDR3 bases are TGTGCCAGCAGCTTACGGCCAGGGGGAATCACAGATACGCAGTATTTT.

V is TRBV15 and J is TRBJ2-3; D not certain. The CDR3 extends over 14 amino acids. Germline assignment: CDR1 LNHNV and CDR2 YYDKDF (reference sequence). Trimming stripped 1 base from V and 4 bases from J, with 9 bases between. CDR3 in DNA: TGTGCCACCAGCAGAGGACATACGGCAGATACGCAGTATTTT. It yields the protein CATSRGHTADTQYF.

The chain uses TRBV4-1 and TRBJ2-3; TRBD2 matches at 10 bases. This CDR3 is 16 amino acids long. After removal of 0 bases from V and 4 bases from J, the junction contained 4 bases not matched to a gene. Germline V gene lookup returns CDR1 MGHRA and CDR2 YSYEKL. CDR3 sequence reads: CASSQDEAGGADTQYF. The DNA of the CDR3 is TGCGCCAGCAGCCAAGATGAAGCGGGAGGGGCAGATACGCAGTATTTT.

DNA for the CDR3: TGTGCCAGCAGCCTCCAGGGACAGAGCTACGAGCAGTACTTC. It is translated as CASSLQGQSYEQYF. The rearrangement uses TRBV6-5 and TRBJ2-7; 7 bases map to TRBD1. Losses at the gene ends were 6 bases for V and 3 bases for J; bases not matched to a gene: 8. Germline V CDR1 and CDR2: MNHEY, SVGAGI. This CDR3 contains 14 residues.